This T cell receptor beta chain comes out of a study of control samples from healthy donors and cancer patients. Germline trimming cut 3 bases from V and 5 bases from J; bases unmatched to any gene: 16. The CDR3 is 20 residues long. CDR1 KGHDR and CDR2 SFDVKD come from the germline V gene. Assay used: immunoSEQ multiplex PCR; TCRdb lists only in-frame clones, some missing. The sample yields some 140,000 clones, around 95% seen once. The sequence was obtained from a man aged 35 to 55 in good health. Sequenced material: blood. V gene TRBV24-1 combines with J gene TRBJ2-6, with 9 bases matching TRBD1. The CDR3 bases are TGTGCCACCAGTGATGCGGTAGGGACAGGGAAAGGTAATAGGGCCAACGTCCTGACTTTC. This gives the protein CATSDAVGTGKGNRANVLTF.